This TCR beta chain emerged from a study of blood T cell repertoires in COVID-19. Turning to the study itself: The analysed material was cDNA or gDNA that came from T cells, B-cell-depleted T cells, or PBMCs.

V shed 1 base, J shed 7 bases, and the junction held 13 bases outside the gene matches. Per germline, CDR1 MNHEY and CDR2 SVGEGT. This CDR3 comprises 17 residues. As handled by the study authors: Amplification from reference gene primers served as the basis for estimated nucleated cell counts. Profiled with immunoSEQ multiplex PCR; TCRdb holds only in-frame clones, not every one. V and J calls and clone size are copied from that table; D and trimming were computed from the DNA. The data show 390,000 or so clones, nearly 90% seen once. The specimen sequenced was peripheral blood. The chain has TRBV6-2 or TRBV6-3 and TRBJ2-7; 10 positions match TRBD2. This sequence originates from a young man with active or convalescent COVID-19. In nucleotides, the CDR3 is TGTGCCAGCAGTTACTGGCTAGCGGGGGCGAGCCGTGTAGAGCAGTACTTC. Translating it yields CASSYWLAGASRVEQYF.